A selection of T cell receptor beta chains follows, all from one sample in a study of OX40 agonist ivuxolimab in advanced cancers. Using immunoSEQ multiplex PCR, the repertoire was profiled, and TCRdb retains in-frame clones only, with some absent. The profile covers 60,000 to 85,000 clones, with around 85% appearing a single time and around 1.8% taken by the ten largest. Sequencing used CD4+ or CD8+ T cells sorted from blood, obtained in a trial of the OX40 agonist ivuxolimab. The receptors come from an adult with an advanced solid tumor such as melanoma, head and neck, liver or kidney cancer. Both conserved end residues are part of each CDR3. Each record gives: J gene, V gene, D gene, clone size, CDR3 protein, CDR3 DNA. The D gene is left open where the match is weak. The size of a clone is reported for some rows only, either as once, few or many, or as a class for expanded clones.

j_gene: TRBJ2-6; v_gene: TRBV7-3; d_gene: .; abundance: .; CDR3aa: CASSPGFGGANVLTF; CDR3nt: TGTGCCAGCAGCCCAGGGTTCGGCGGGGCCAACGTCCTGACTTTC
j_gene: TRBJ2-5; v_gene: TRBV5-1; d_gene: TRBD1; abundance: .; CDR3aa: CASSLGAGGETQYF; CDR3nt: TGCGCCAGCAGCTTGGGAGCAGGGGGAGAGACCCAGTACTTC
j_gene: TRBJ2-1; v_gene: TRBV19; d_gene: .; abundance: .; CDR3aa: CASTLIGGHEQFF; CDR3nt: TGTGCCAGTACCCTAATCGGGGGGCATGAGCAGTTCTTC
j_gene: TRBJ1-2; v_gene: TRBV6-5; d_gene: .; abundance: .; CDR3aa: CASSLHRVKGGYTF; CDR3nt: TGTGCCAGCAGTTTGCACAGGGTAAAGGGTGGCTACACCTTC
j_gene: TRBJ1-1; v_gene: TRBV30; d_gene: .; abundance: few; CDR3aa: CACQRNMNTEAFF; CDR3nt: TGTGCCTGCCAAAGGAACATGAACACTGAAGCTTTCTTT
j_gene: TRBJ1-1; v_gene: TRBV6-6; d_gene: .; abundance: .; CDR3aa: CASSYSPSGADTEAFF; CDR3nt: TGTGCCAGCAGTTACTCGCCGTCGGGGGCCGACACTGAAGCTTTCTTT
j_gene: TRBJ2-3; v_gene: TRBV6-6; d_gene: .; abundance: few; CDR3aa: CASTARGGRDTQYF; CDR3nt: TGTGCCAGCACTGCCCGGGGAGGACGAGATACGCAGTATTTT
j_gene: TRBJ2-7; v_gene: TRBV11-2; d_gene: TRBD2; abundance: .; CDR3aa: CASSLQREASSYEQYF; CDR3nt: TGTGCCAGCAGCTTACAGCGGGAGGCTTCCTCCTACGAGCAGTACTTC
j_gene: TRBJ2-4; v_gene: TRBV6-5; d_gene: .; abundance: .; CDR3aa: CASSPTAFNIQYF; CDR3nt: TGTGCCAGCAGTCCGACTGCTTTCAACATTCAGTACTTC
j_gene: TRBJ2-3; v_gene: TRBV29-1; d_gene: TRBD1; abundance: .; CDR3aa: CSVRQGVVDTQYF; CDR3nt: TGCAGCGTCAGACAGGGGGTGGTAGATACGCAGTATTTT
j_gene: TRBJ2-5; v_gene: TRBV5-4; d_gene: TRBD1; abundance: once; CDR3aa: CASSVQGAEETQYF; CDR3nt: TGTGCCAGCAGCGTACAGGGGGCTGAGGAGACCCAGTACTTC
j_gene: TRBJ1-1; v_gene: TRBV15; d_gene: .; abundance: few; CDR3aa: CATTADLNTEAFF; CDR3nt: TGTGCCACCACAGCAGATCTGAACACTGAAGCTTTCTTT
j_gene: TRBJ2-7; v_gene: TRBV27; d_gene: TRBD2; abundance: .; CDR3aa: CASSRPTSGSSYEQYF; CDR3nt: TGTGCCAGCAGCCGACCGACTAGCGGGAGCTCCTACGAGCAGTACTTC
j_gene: TRBJ1-2; v_gene: TRBV27; d_gene: TRBD1; abundance: .; CDR3aa: CASRPQGADYGYTF; CDR3nt: TGTGCCAGCAGGCCTCAGGGGGCTGACTATGGCTACACCTTC
j_gene: TRBJ1-3; v_gene: TRBV19; d_gene: .; abundance: .; CDR3aa: CASRDTRVSGNTIYF; CDR3nt: TGTGCCAGTAGGGACACTCGCGTCTCTGGAAACACCATATATTTT
j_gene: TRBJ2-7; v_gene: TRBV7-6; d_gene: .; abundance: .; CDR3aa: CASSPVGQVYEQYF; CDR3nt: TGTGCCAGCAGCCCCGTCGGCCAGGTCTACGAGCAGTACTTC
j_gene: TRBJ2-3; v_gene: TRBV5-8; d_gene: TRBD2; abundance: .; CDR3aa: CASSRPGLAGITDTQYF; CDR3nt: TGTGCCAGCAGCCGTCCAGGACTAGCGGGGATCACAGATACGCAGTATTTT
j_gene: TRBJ2-7; v_gene: TRBV5-4; d_gene: .; abundance: once; CDR3aa: CASSFPQGYEQYF; CDR3nt: TGTGCCAGCAGCTTCCCGCAGGGCTACGAGCAGTACTTC
j_gene: TRBJ1-5; v_gene: TRBV19; d_gene: TRBD1; abundance: .; CDR3aa: CASSMGQGTRNQPQHF; CDR3nt: TGTGCCAGTAGTATGGGACAGGGGACTCGGAATCAGCCCCAGCATTTT
j_gene: TRBJ2-7; v_gene: TRBV28; d_gene: .; abundance: .; CDR3aa: CASSFGSRGGQYF; CDR3nt: TGTGCCAGCAGTTTCGGGAGCCGCGGCGGGCAGTACTTC
j_gene: TRBJ2-2; v_gene: TRBV7-2; d_gene: .; abundance: once; CDR3aa: CASSLGAGELFF; CDR3nt: TGTGCCAGCAGCTTAGGCGCCGGGGAGCTGTTTTTT
j_gene: TRBJ1-5; v_gene: TRBV10-1; d_gene: .; abundance: .; CDR3aa: CASYRRTGNEGNQPQHF; CDR3nt: TGCGCCAGCTATAGGCGAACGGGAAATGAGGGCAATCAGCCCCAGCATTTT
j_gene: TRBJ1-1; v_gene: TRBV5-1; d_gene: .; abundance: .; CDR3aa: CASSPGGLDTEAFF; CDR3nt: TGCGCCAGCAGCCCGGGGGGACTTGACACTGAAGCTTTCTTT
j_gene: TRBJ2-1; v_gene: TRBV7-2; d_gene: TRBD2; abundance: few; CDR3aa: CASSMGLPSYNEQFF; CDR3nt: TGTGCCAGCAGCATGGGACTACCCTCCTACAATGAGCAGTTCTTC
j_gene: TRBJ2-3; v_gene: TRBV9; d_gene: TRBD2; abundance: .; CDR3aa: CASSSGGTSDTQYF; CDR3nt: TGTGCCAGCAGCTCGGGGGGGACGTCGGATACGCAGTATTTT